Shown below are 16 T cell receptor beta chains from a single sample sequenced in a study of blood T cell repertoires in COVID-19. The table came from immunoSEQ multiplex PCR; TCRdb's copy has only in-frame clones and leaves some out. The sample lists a few hundred thousand clones; 75% to 90% were seen once. The sequencing sample was made of PBMCs or T cells enriched from blood (not recorded which). The source of these receptors is a man aged 30 to 39 who had recovered from COVID-19.

The chain is built from TRBV29-1 and TRBJ2-1; 7 nucleotides match TRBD2. The CDR3 contains 11 residues. V shed 7 bases, J shed 7 bases, and the junction held 4 bases outside the gene matches. Germline V gene data show CDR1 as SQVTM and CDR2 as ANQGSEA. CDR3 region: CSGGLGNEQFF. Here the CDR3 DNA reads TGCAGCGGCGGACTAGGAAATGAGCAGTTCTTC.

This clone was seen a handful of times. The chain combines TRBV18 with TRBJ1-1, with D hard to call. Germline loops: CDR1 KGHSH, CDR2 LQKENI. V lost 3 bases, J lost 1 base, and 9 bases lay in between. This CDR3 has 14 amino acids. The CDR3 reads CASSPSGGNTEAFF. The CDR3 bases are TGTGCCAGCTCACCCTCAGGAGGGAACACTGAAGCTTTCTTT. The full variable domain, with the rest looked up from reference TRBV18 and TRBJ1-1, is NAGVMQNPRHLVRRRGQEARLRCSPMKGHSHVYWYRQLPEEGLKFMVYLQKENIIDESGMPKERFSAEFPKEGPSILRIQQVVRGDSAAYFCASSPSGGNTEAFFGQGTRLTVV.

This rearrangement joins TRBV19 to TRBJ2-7; D is unresolved. The V and J ends lost 7 bases and 6 bases respectively, with 7 bases between them. This CDR3 has 10 amino acids. From germline, CDR1 is LNHDA and CDR2 SQIVND (reference sequence). The CDR3: CASISGEQYF. The CDR3 bases are TGTGCCAGTATTTCAGGCGAGCAGTACTTC.

The rearrangement uses TRBV4-1 and TRBJ2-7; TRBD2 matches at 11 bases. The CDR3 spans 15 residues. With 3 bases clipped from V and 3 bases from J, the junction kept 4 bases outside the gene matches. Germline-derived CDR1 and CDR2 are MGHRA and YSYEKL. CDR3 nucleotide sequence: TGCGCCAGCAGCCAGACGGGACTAGCGGTCTACGAGCAGTACTTC. The encoded protein is CASSQTGLAVYEQYF.

The chain is built from TRBV18 and TRBJ2-7; 7 bases fit TRBD1. From germline, CDR1 is KGHSH and CDR2 LQKENI. V trimming: 3 bases; J trimming: 2 bases; junction bases outside the gene matches: 7. The length of the CDR3 is 15 residues. CDR3 sequence (DNA): TGTGCCAGCTCACCTGGGACAGCGGAAACCTACGAGCAGTACTTC. Translated: CASSPGTAETYEQYF.

J is TRBJ2-1 and V is TRBV9, with a possible D match to TRBD2 (5 bases). The CDR3 runs 14 residues. Trimming pared 4 bases from V and 4 bases from J, leaving 12 bases between. The germline V gene encodes CDR1 SGDLS and CDR2 YYNGEE. DNA of the CDR3: TGTGCCAGCAGCCCCGGCTGGAGGTACAATGAGCAGTTCTTC. Amino acids: CASSPGWRYNEQFF.

The chain has TRBV7-8 and TRBJ1-1; D is possibly TRBD1 (6 bases). This CDR3 is 15 amino acids long. V was pared by 5 bases and J by 0 bases, with 13 bases between. Germline loops: CDR1 SGHVS, CDR2 FQNEAQ. The CDR3 nucleotides are TGTGCCAGCAGCCTACCGGGACACCTGAACACTGAAGCTTTCTTT. It translates to CASSLPGHLNTEAFF.

This rearrangement joins TRBV6-5 to TRBJ2-7; 10 positions match TRBD2. V lost 6 bases and J lost 0; bases outside the gene matches: 5. Germline V gene data show CDR1 as MNHEY and CDR2 as SVGAGI. CDR3 length: 15 amino acids. The CDR3 reads CASSKSSGSSYEQYF. As DNA, the CDR3 is TGTGCCAGCAGCAAATCTAGCGGGAGCTCCTACGAGCAGTACTTC.

The V call is TRBV11-3, the J call TRBJ1-1, with D possibly matching TRBD1 (6 bases). V was clipped by 3 bases and J by 1 base, with 9 bases between them. The germline V gene encodes CDR1 SGHNT and CDR2 YENEEA. The CDR3 has 14 amino acids. The CDR3 DNA follows: TGTGCCAGCAGCTTCAGGGGCGAGAACACTGAAGCTTTCTTT. This sequence encodes CASSFRGENTEAFF.

The V and J genes are TRBV30 and TRBJ2-7; D unclear. The germline V gene has CDR1 GTSNPN and CDR2 SVGIG (reference sequence). There are 11 residues in the CDR3. Trimming stripped 2 bases from V and 2 bases from J, with 4 bases between. This chain's CDR3 is CAWSTAYEQYF. The CDR3 DNA reads TGTGCCTGGAGTACAGCCTACGAGCAGTACTTC.

There are a few counts of this clone. This sequence joins TRBV5-1 and TRBJ1-2, with D hard to call. The CDR3 extends over 12 amino acids. V lost 0 bases and J 7 bases, leaving 7 bases between the germline ends. Germline V lookup: CDR1 SGHRS, CDR2 YFSETQ. CDR3 sequence: CASSLAGIGYTF. The CDR3 DNA sequence: TGCGCCAGCAGCTTGGCGGGTATTGGCTACACCTTC.

The genes are TRBV30 and TRBJ2-3; TRBD1 aligns across 8 bases. Germline V gene lookup returns CDR1 GTSNPN and CDR2 SVGIG (reference sequence). V gave up 5 bases and J gave up 2 bases; unmatched junction bases: 6. The CDR3 is 14 residues long. CDR3 region: CAWGEGQVTDTQYF. Written as DNA, the CDR3 is TGTGCCTGGGGAGAGGGACAGGTCACAGATACGCAGTATTTT. Combining the CDR3 with reference TRBV30 and TRBJ2-3 gives the whole variable domain SQTIHQWPATLVQPVGSPLSLECTVEGTSNPNLYWYRQAAGRGLQLLFYSVGIGQISSEVPQNLSASRPQDRQFILSSKKLLLSDSGFYLCAWGEGQVTDTQYFGPGTRLTVL.

V usage is TRBV30 and J usage is TRBJ2-7; 8 bases are shared with TRBD1. The CDR3 covers 13 residues. V shed 4 bases and J 4 bases; nucleotides not matched to a gene: 6. CDR1 is GTSNPN and CDR2 is SVGIG in the germline V gene (reference sequence). CDR3 DNA: TGTGCCTGGACCCTCGGACAGGGATACGAGCAGTACTTC. Residues: CAWTLGQGYEQYF.

This clone occurred once. The chain carries TRBV7-9 and TRBJ2-2; tentatively, D is TRBD2 (6 bases). The CDR3 is made up of 16 amino acids. With 2 bases removed from V and 0 bases from J, the gap between germline ends came to 10 bases. Germline V CDR1 and CDR2: SEHNR, FQNEAQ (reference sequence). CDR3 amino acids: CASSLRRDANTGELFF. Here the CDR3 DNA reads TGTGCCAGCAGCTTAAGGCGGGACGCGAACACCGGGGAGCTGTTTTTT.

The chain is built from TRBV6-5 and TRBJ2-3; 8 bases match TRBD1. The ends lost 6 bases at V and 7 bases at J; junction bases unmatched: 3. CDR3 length: 12 amino acids. Germline CDR1 is MNHEY and CDR2 is SVGAGI. The CDR3 DNA reads TGTGCCAGCAGACAGGGGGATAATACGCAGTATTTT. Translation: CASRQGDNTQYF.

Regarding this clone: This CDR3 is also generated by other DNA sequences in the sample. The genes are TRBV13 and TRBJ2-1; a weak D match, TRBD2 (6 bases). The CDR3 loop spans 15 amino acids. The ends were cut back, 3 bases at V and 0 bases at J, with 9 bases in the middle. CDR1 and CDR2 (germline): PRHDT, FYEKMQ (reference sequence). CDR3 nucleotides: TGTGCCAGCAGCTTGGGAGGCACCTCCTACAATGAGCAGTTCTTC. Protein product: CASSLGGTSYNEQFF.